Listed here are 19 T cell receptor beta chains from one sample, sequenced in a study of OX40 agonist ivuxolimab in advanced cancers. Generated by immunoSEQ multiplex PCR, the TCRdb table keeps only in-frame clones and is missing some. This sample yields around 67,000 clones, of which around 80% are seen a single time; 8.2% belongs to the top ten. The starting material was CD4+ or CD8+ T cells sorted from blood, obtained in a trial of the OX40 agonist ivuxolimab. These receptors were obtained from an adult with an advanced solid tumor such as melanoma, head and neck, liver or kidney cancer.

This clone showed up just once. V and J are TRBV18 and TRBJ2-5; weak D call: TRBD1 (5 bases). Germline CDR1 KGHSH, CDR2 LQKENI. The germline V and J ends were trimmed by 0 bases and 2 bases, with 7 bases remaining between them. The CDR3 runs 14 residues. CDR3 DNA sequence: TGTGCCAGCTCACCACCGCCAGGGCAAGAGACCCAGTACTTC. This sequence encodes CASSPPPGQETQYF. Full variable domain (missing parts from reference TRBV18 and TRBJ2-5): NAGVMQNPRHLVRRRGQEARLRCSPMKGHSHVYWYRQLPEEGLKFMVYLQKENIIDESGMPKERFSAEFPKEGPSILRIQQVVRGDSAAYFCASSPPPGQETQYFGPGTRLLVL.

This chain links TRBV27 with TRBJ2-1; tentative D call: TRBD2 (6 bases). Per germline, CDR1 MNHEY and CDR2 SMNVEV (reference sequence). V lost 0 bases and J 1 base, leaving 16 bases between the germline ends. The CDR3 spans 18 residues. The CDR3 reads CASSLSNWGRTSYNEQFF. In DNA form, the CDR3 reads TGTGCCAGCAGTTTATCGAACTGGGGGAGGACGTCCTACAATGAGCAGTTCTTC.

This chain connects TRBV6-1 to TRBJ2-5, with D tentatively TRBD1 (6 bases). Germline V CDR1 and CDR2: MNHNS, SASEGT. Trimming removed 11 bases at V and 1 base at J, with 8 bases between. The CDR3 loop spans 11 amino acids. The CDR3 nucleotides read TGTGCCGCGGACAGCCAAGAGACCCAGTACTTC. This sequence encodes CAADSQETQYF.

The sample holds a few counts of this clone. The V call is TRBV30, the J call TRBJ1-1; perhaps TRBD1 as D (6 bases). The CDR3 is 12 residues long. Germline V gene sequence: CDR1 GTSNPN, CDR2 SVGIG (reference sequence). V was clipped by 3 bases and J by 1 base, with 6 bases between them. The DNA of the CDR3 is TGTGCCTGGAGACAGGGGAACACTGAAGCTTTCTTT. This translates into CAWRQGNTEAFF.

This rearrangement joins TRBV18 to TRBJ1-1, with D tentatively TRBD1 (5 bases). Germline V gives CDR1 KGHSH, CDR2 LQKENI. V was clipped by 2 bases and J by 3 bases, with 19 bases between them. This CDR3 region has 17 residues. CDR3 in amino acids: CASSPSQVAFGDTEAFF. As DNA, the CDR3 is TGTGCCAGCTCACCATCACAGGTAGCATTTGGGGACACTGAAGCTTTCTTT.

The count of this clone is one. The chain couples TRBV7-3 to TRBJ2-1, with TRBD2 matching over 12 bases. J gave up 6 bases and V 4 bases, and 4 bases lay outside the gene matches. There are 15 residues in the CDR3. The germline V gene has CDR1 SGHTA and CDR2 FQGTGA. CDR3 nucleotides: TGTGCCAGCAGCTCGCTAGCGGGAGGGCCCAATGAGCAGTTCTTC. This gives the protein CASSSLAGGPNEQFF.

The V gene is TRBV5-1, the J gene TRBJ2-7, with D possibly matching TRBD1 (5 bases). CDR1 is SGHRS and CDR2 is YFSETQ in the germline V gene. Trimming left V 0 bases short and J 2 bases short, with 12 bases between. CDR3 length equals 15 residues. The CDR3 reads CASSLGGLFTYEQYF. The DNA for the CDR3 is TGCGCCAGCAGCTTGGGGGGCCTCTTCACCTACGAGCAGTACTTC. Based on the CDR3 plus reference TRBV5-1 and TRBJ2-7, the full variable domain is KAGVTQTPRYLIKTRGQQVTLSCSPISGHRSVSWYQQTPGQGLQFLFEYFSETQRNKGNFPGRFSGRQFSNSRSEMNVSTLELGDSALYLCASSLGGLFTYEQYFGPGTRLTVT.

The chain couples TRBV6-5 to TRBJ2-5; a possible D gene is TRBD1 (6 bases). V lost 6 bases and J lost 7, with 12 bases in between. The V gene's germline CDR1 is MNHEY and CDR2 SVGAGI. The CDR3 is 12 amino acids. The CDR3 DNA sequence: TGTGCCAGCAGAAACAGGGATGGGACCCAGTACTTC. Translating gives CASRNRDGTQYF.

The CDR3 region is CASSYVAGGLYEQYF. CDR3 DNA sequence: TGTGCCAGCAGTTACGTGGCAGGCGGCCTCTACGAGCAGTACTTC. The V and J genes are TRBV6-5 and TRBJ2-5, with D uncertain. The DNA end is more similar to TRBJ2-7, so the J call may be wrong. This CDR3 spans 15 amino acids. Germline CDR1 is MNHEY and CDR2 is SVGAGI.

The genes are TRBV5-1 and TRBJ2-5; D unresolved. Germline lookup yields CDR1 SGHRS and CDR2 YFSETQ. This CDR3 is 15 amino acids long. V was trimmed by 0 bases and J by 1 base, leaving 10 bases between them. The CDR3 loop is CASSLARTPQETQYF. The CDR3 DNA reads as TGCGCCAGCAGCTTGGCACGGACCCCCCAAGAGACCCAGTACTTC.

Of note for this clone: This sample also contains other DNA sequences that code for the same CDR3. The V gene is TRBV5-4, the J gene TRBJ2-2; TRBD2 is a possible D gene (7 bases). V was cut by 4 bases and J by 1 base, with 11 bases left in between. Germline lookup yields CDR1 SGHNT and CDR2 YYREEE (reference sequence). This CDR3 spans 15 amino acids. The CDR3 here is CASSRGGQNTGELFF. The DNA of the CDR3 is TGTGCCAGCAGCAGGGGGGGTCAGAACACCGGGGAGCTGTTTTTT.

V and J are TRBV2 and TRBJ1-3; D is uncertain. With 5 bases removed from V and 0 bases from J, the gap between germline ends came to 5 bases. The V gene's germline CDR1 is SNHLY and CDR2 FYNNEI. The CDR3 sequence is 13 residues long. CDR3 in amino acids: CASSTDSGNTIYF. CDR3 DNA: TGTGCCAGCAGTACAGACTCTGGAAACACCATATATTTT.

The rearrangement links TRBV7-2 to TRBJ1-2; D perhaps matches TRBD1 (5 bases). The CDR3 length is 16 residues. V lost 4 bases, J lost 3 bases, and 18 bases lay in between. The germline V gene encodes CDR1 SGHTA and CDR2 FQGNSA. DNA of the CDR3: TGTGCCAGCAGCTCTAGTAGGGAGGGAGGGGACTATGGCTACACCTTC. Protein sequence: CASSSSREGGDYGYTF.

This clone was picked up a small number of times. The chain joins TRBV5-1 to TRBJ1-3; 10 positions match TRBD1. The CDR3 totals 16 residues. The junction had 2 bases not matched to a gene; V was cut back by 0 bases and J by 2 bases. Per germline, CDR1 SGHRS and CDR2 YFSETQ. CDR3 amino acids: CASSLGTGGTGNTIYF. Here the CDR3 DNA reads TGCGCCAGCAGCTTGGGGACAGGGGGTACTGGAAACACCATATATTTT.

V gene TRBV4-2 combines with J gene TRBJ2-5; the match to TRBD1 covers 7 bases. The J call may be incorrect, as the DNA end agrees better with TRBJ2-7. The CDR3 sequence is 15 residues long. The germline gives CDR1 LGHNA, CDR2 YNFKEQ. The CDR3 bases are TGTGCCAGCAGCCCTAAATGGGACAGTATCTACGAGCAGTACTTC. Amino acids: CASSPKWDSIYEQYF.

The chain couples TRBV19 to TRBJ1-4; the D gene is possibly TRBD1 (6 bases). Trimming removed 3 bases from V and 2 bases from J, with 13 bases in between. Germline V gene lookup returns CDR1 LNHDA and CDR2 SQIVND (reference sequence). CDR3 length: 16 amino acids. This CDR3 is CASSISRGATNEKLFF. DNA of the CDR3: TGTGCCAGTAGTATCTCCCGGGGGGCTACTAATGAAAAACTGTTTTTT.

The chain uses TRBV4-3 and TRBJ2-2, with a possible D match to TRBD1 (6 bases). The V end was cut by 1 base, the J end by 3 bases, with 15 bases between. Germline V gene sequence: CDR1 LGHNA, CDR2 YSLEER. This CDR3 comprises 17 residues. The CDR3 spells CASSQGLLGADTGELFF. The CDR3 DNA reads TGCGCCAGCAGCCAAGGCTTACTGGGGGCGGACACCGGGGAGCTGTTTTTT.

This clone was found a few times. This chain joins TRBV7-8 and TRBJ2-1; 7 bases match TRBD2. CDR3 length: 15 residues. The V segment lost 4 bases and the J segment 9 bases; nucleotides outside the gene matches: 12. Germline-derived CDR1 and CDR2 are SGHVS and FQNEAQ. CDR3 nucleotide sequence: TGTGCCAGCAGCTCACTAAGCGGGAAGTTGGGTGAGCAGTTCTTC. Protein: CASSSLSGKLGEQFF.

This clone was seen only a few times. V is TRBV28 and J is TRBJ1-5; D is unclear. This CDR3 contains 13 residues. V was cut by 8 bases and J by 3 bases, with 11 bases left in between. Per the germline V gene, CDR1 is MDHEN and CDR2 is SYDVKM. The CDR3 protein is CASCSGFNQPQHF. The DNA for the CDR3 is TGTGCCAGCTGTTCCGGGTTCAATCAGCCCCAGCATTTT. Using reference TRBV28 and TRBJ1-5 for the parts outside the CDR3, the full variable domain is DVKVTQSSRYLVKRTGEKVFLECVQDMDHENMFWYRQDPGLGLRLIYFSYDVKMKEKGDIPEGYSVSREKKERFSLILESASTNQTSMYLCASCSGFNQPQHFGDGTRLSIL.